These 9 T cell receptor beta chains were all obtained from the same sample, sequenced in a study of Graves' ophthalmopathy and Graves' hyperthyroidism. Scientists amplified the TCR beta CDR3 regions from RNA transcripts. First-round RT-PCR employed HTBI primers, with a second-round multiplex PCR after it. MiXCR, run by TCRdb on the multiplex PCR reads, gives a single entry per CDR3 protein. Of under 800,000 distinct CDR3 sequences listed, about 20% are singletons. Sequenced sample: peripheral blood. Receptors were obtained from a woman under 30 with stable Graves' hyperthyroidism. Some clones in this sample may be carry-over from other donors' samples.

The chain uses TRBV7-2 and TRBJ2-7; D may be TRBD1 (5 bases). The germline V gene encodes CDR1 SGHTA and CDR2 FQGNSA. V shed 1 base and J shed 0 bases, with 10 bases lying between them. The CDR3 is made up of 15 amino acids. The CDR3 bases are TGTGCCAGCAGCTTAGTGGGGCTGAGCTCCTACGAGCAGTACTTC. Translated, it gives CASSLVGLSSYEQYF.

This clonotype has at least ten counts. The V gene is TRBV6-5, the J gene TRBJ1-5; D remains unclear. The CDR3 consists of 15 residues. Germline V gives CDR1 MNHEY, CDR2 SVGAGI. The V and J ends lost 0 bases and 1 base respectively, with 7 bases between them. The CDR3 DNA reads as TGTGCCAGCAGTTACTCGGGGTTGAGCAATCAGCCCCAGCATTTT. This sequence encodes CASSYSGLSNQPQHF.

The rearrangement links TRBV6-5 to TRBJ1-1, with D tentatively TRBD1 (6 bases). Germline CDR1 and CDR2: MNHEY and SVGAGI. This CDR3 is 15 amino acids long. V shed 0 bases and J shed 8 bases, with 16 bases lying between them. The CDR3 protein is CASSYSPRSQGEAFF. As DNA, the CDR3 is TGTGCCAGCAGTTACTCGCCCCGTTCTCAGGGGGAAGCTTTCTTT.

The chain is built from TRBV12-3 or TRBV12-4 and TRBJ2-7; 9 bases line up with TRBD1. V lost 6 bases to trimming and J lost 2 bases; unmatched junction nucleotides: 5. The CDR3 is made up of 14 amino acids. The CDR3 loop reads CASRGGQGPYEQYF. The CDR3 DNA is TGTGCCAGCAGAGGGGGACAGGGCCCCTACGAGCAGTACTTC.

At least ten counts were recorded for this clonotype. The rearrangement joins TRBV19 to TRBJ1-5, with TRBD1 matching 11 bases. CDR3 size: 15 residues. J was trimmed by 5 bases and V by 5 bases; bases with no gene match: 5. The germline V gene encodes CDR1 LNHDA and CDR2 SQIVND (reference sequence). The CDR3 DNA reads TGTGCCAGTAGTGTGGGACAGGGGGTTTATCAGCCCCAGCATTTT. Encoded protein: CASSVGQGVYQPQHF.

This clonotype occurred many times. The V and J genes are TRBV12-3 or TRBV12-4 and TRBJ2-3; TRBD2 agrees at 10 bases. This CDR3 spans 17 amino acids. The junction had 10 bases not matched to a gene; V was cut back by 2 bases and J by 5 bases. The CDR3: CASSLRGTSGAKDTQYF. In nucleotides, the CDR3 is TGTGCCAGCAGTTTAAGGGGAACTAGCGGGGCGAAAGATACGCAGTATTTT.

This clonotype was seen just once. The chain joins TRBV28 to TRBJ1-1; 9 bases are shared with TRBD1. The germline V gene encodes CDR1 MDHEN and CDR2 SYDVKM. The CDR3 extends over 15 amino acids. After removal of 5 bases from V and 5 bases from J, the junction contained 9 bases not matched to a gene. DNA for the CDR3: TGTGCCAGCAGTATAGGGGATGACAGGGGGACTGAAGCTTTCTTT. It specifies CASSIGDDRGTEAFF.

In its sample, this clonotype was seen many times. The chain uses TRBV15 and TRBJ1-1; D ambiguous. This CDR3 is built from 12 residues. Germline CDR1 LNHNV, CDR2 YYDKDF (reference sequence). The germline V and J ends were trimmed by 0 bases and 11 bases, with 10 bases remaining between them. CDR3 region: CATSRDARGAFF. The DNA for the CDR3 is TGTGCCACCAGCAGAGATGCGCGAGGGGCTTTCTTT.

This clonotype has at least ten counts. The chain recombines TRBV7-2 with TRBJ1-2; the D gene is possibly TRBD1 (6 bases). Germline lookup yields CDR1 SGHTA and CDR2 FQGNSA. CDR3 size: 12 residues. V lost 5 bases to trimming and J lost 5 bases, with 9 bases between them. DNA for the CDR3: TGTGCCAGCAGCACCCAGGGGTATGGCTACACCTTC. Protein: CASSTQGYGYTF. Using reference TRBV7-2 and TRBJ1-2 for the parts outside the CDR3, the full variable domain is GAGVSQSPSNKVTEKGKDVELRCDPISGHTALYWYRQSLGQGLEFLIYFQGNSAPDKSGLPSDRFSAERTGGSVSTLTIQRTQQEDSAVYLCASSTQGYGYTFGSGTRLTVV.